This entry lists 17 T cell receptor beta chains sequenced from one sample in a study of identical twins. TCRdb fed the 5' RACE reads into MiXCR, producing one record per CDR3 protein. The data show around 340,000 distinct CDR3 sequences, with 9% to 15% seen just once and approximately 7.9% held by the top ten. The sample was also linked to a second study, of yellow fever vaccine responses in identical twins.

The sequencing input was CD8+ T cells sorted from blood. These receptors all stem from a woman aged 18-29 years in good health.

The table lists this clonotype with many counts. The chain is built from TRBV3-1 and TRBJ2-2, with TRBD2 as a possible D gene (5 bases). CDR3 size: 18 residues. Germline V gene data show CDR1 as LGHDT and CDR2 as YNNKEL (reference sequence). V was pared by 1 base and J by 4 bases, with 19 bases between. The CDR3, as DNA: TGTGCCAGCAGCCAAGTATTTTGGGTCCTCGCGGGCACCGGGGAGCTGTTTTTT. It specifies CASSQVFWVLAGTGELFF.

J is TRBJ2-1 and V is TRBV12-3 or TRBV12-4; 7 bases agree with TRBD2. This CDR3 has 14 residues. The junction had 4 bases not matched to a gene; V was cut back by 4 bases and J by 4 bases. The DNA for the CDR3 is TGTGCCAGCAGTTCCGCGGGAGCATACAATGAGCAGTTCTTC. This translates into CASSSAGAYNEQFF.

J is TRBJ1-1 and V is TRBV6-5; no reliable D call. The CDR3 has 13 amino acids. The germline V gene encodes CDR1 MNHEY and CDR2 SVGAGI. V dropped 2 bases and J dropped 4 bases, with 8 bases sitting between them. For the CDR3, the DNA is TGTGCCAGCAGTTACACCCGGGGCACTGAAGCTTTCTTT. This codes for CASSYTRGTEAFF.

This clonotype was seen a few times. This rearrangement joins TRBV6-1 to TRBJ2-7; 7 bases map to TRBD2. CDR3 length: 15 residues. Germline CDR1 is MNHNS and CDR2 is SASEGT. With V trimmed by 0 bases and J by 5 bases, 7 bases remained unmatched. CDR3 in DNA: TGTGCCAGCAGTGAAGCGCGGGGGTCGCGAGACGAGCAGTACTTC. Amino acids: CASSEARGSRDEQYF.

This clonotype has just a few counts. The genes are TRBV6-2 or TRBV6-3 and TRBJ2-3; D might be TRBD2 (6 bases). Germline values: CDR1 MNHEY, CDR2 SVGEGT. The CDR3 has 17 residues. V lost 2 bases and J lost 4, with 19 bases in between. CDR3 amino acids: CASSYRLGGPRPDTQYF. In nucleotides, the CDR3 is TGTGCCAGCAGTTACCGTCTGGGGGGTCCTAGGCCAGATACGCAGTATTTT.

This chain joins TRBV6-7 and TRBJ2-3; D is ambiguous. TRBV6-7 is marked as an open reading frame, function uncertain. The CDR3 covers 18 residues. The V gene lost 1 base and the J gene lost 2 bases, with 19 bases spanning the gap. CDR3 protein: CASSYWGLVRRPTDTQYF. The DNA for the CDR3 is TGTGCCAGCAGTTACTGGGGTTTAGTGCGGAGACCCACAGATACGCAGTATTTT.

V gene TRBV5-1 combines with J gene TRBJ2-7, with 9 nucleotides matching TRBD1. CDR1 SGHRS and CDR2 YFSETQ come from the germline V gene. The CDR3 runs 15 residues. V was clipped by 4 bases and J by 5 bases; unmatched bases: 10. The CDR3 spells CASSGGDRVPNEQYV. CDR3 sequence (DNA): TGCGCCAGCAGCGGAGGGGACAGGGTCCCGAACGAGCAGTACGTC.

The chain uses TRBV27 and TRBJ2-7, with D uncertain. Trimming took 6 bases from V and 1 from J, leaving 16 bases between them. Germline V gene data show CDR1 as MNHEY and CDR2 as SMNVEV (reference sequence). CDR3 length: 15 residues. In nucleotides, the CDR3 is TGTGCCAGCAGCCCTACCCCGACAAGATCCTACGAGCAGTACGTC. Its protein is CASSPTPTRSYEQYV.

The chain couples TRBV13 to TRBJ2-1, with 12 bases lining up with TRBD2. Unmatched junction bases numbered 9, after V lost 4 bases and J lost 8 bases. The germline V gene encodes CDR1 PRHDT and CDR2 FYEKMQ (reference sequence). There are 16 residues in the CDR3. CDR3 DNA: TGTGCCAGCAGCTCATCAGGACTAGCGGGGAGGCATGAGCAGTTCTTC. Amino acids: CASSSSGLAGRHEQFF.

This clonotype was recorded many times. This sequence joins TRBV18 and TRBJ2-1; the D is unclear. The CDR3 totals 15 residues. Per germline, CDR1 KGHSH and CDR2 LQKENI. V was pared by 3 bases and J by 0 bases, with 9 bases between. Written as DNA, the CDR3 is TGTGCCAGCTCACCCACTAAAGGCTCCTACAATGAGCAGTTCTTC. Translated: CASSPTKGSYNEQFF.

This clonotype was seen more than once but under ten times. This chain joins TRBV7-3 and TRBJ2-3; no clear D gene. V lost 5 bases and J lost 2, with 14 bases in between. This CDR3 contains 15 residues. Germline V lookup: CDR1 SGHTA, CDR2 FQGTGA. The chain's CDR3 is CASSPWARVTDTQYF. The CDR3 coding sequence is TGTGCCAGCAGCCCGTGGGCGAGAGTCACAGATACGCAGTATTTT.

The chain's CDR3 is CSARPPAGSNEQFF. In nucleotides, the CDR3 is TGCAGTGCCCGCCCCCCAGCGGGATCCAATGAGCAGTTCTTC. The chain is built from TRBV20-1 and TRBJ2-1, with 7 nucleotides matching TRBD2. This CDR3 region has 14 residues. Germline trimming cut 6 bases from V and 6 bases from J; bases unmatched to any gene: 11. Looked up from germline, CDR1 is DFQATT and CDR2 is SNEGSKA (reference sequence).

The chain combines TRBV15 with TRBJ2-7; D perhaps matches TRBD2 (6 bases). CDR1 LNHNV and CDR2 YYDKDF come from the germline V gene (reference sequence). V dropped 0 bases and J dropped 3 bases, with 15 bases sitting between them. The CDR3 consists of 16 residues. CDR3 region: CATSRDRVAANYEQYV. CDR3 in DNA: TGTGCCACCAGCAGAGATAGGGTAGCGGCTAACTACGAGCAGTACGTC.

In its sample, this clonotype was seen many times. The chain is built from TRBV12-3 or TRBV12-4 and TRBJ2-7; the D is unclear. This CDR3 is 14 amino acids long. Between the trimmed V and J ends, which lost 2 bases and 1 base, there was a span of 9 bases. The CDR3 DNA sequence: TGTGCCAGCAGTTTATACGGCGGTTCCTACGAGCAGTACTTC. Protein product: CASSLYGGSYEQYF.

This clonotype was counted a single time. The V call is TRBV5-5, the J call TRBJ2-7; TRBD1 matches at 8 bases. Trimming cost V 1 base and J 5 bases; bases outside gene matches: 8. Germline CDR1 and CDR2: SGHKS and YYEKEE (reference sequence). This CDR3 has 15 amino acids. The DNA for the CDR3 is TGTGCCAGCAGCTTGCGGACAGGGAGAAAAGACGAGCAGTACTTC. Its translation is CASSLRTGRKDEQYF.

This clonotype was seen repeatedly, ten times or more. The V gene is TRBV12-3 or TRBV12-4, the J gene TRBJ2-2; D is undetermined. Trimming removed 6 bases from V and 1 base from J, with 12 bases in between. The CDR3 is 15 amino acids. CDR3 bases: TGTGCCAGCAGCCCATTTACTGGGAACACCGGGGAGCTGTTTTTT. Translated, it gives CASSPFTGNTGELFF.

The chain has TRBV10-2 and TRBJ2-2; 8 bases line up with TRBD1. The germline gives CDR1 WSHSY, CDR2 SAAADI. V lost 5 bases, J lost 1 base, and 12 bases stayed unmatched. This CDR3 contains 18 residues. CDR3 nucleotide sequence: TGCGCCAGCAGTCCCCATGGAACCGGGACAGGGAACACCGGGGAGCTGTTTTTT. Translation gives CASSPHGTGTGNTGELFF.